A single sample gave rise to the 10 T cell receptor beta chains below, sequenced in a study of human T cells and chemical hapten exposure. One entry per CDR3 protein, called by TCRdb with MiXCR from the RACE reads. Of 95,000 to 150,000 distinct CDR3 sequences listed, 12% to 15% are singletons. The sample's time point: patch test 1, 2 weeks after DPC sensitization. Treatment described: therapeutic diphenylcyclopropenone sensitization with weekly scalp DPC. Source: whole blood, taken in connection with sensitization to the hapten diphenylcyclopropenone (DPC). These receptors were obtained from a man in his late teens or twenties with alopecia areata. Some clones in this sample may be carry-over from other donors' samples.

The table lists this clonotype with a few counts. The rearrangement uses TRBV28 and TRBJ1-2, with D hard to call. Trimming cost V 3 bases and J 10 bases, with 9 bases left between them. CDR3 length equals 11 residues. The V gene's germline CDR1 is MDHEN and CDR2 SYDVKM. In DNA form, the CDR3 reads TGTGCCAGCAGTTTGGGCCGTGTCTACACCTTC. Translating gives CASSLGRVYTF.

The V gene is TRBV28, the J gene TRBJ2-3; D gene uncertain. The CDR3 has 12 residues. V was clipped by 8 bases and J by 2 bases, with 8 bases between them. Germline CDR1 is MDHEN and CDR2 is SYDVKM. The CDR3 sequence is CASCVYTDTQYF. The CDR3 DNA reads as TGTGCCAGCTGTGTGTACACAGATACGCAGTATTTT. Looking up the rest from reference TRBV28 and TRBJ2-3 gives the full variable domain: DVKVTQSSRYLVKRTGEKVFLECVQDMDHENMFWYRQDPGLGLRLIYFSYDVKMKEKGDIPEGYSVSREKKERFSLILESASTNQTSMYLCASCVYTDTQYFGPGTRLTVL.

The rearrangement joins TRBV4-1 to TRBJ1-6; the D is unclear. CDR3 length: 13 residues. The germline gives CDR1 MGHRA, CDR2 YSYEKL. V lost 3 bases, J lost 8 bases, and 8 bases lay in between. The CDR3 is CASSQGGYSPLHF. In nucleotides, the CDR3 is TGCGCCAGCAGCCAGGGCGGCTATTCACCCCTCCACTTT.

The DNA of the CDR3 is TGCGCCAGCAGCGCCACTAGCGGGGGCTACACCGGGGAGCTGTTTTTT. Translation gives CASSATSGGYTGELFF. The chain combines TRBV5-1 with TRBJ2-2; 11 positions agree with TRBD2. From germline, CDR1 is SGHRS and CDR2 YFSETQ. Germline trimming cut 4 bases from V and 3 bases from J; bases unmatched to any gene: 5. This CDR3 is built from 16 residues.

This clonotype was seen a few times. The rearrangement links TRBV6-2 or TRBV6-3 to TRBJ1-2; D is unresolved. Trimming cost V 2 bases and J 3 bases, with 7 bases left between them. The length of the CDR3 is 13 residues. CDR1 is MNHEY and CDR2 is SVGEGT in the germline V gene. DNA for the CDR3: TGTGCCAGCAGTTACGGCTCCGACTATGGCTACACCTTC. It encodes CASSYGSDYGYTF.

The CDR3 DNA reads as TGTGCCAGCAGCCCGCAACAGGGTAATGGCTACACCTTC. This gives the protein CASSPQQGNGYTF. The genes are TRBV11-2 and TRBJ1-2, with D tentatively TRBD1 (6 bases). The CDR3 loop spans 13 amino acids. CDR1 is SGHAT and CDR2 is FQNNGV in the germline V gene. The germline V and J ends were trimmed by 5 bases and 6 bases, with 13 bases remaining between them.

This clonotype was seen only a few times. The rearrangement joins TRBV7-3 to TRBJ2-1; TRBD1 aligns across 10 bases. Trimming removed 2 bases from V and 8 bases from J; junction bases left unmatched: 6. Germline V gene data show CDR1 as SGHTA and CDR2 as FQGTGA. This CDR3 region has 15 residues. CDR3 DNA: TGTGCCAGCAGCTTAGCCCCCGGGACAGGGGATGAGCAGTTCTTC. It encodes CASSLAPGTGDEQFF.

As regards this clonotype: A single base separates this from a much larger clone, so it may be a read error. CDR3 DNA: TGTGCCAGCAACCGTCTGAACACCTGGGAGCTGTTTTTT. Translating it yields CASNRLNTWELFF. The rearrangement uses TRBV6-6 and TRBJ2-2; D unresolved. Germline CDR1 and CDR2: MNHNY and SVGAGI (reference sequence). CDR3 length equals 13 residues.

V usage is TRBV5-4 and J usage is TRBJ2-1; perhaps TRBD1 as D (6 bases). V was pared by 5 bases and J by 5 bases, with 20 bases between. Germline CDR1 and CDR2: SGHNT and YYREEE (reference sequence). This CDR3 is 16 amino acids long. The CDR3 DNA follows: TGTGCCAGCAGTTCCCGGATGGGGGCCTTAAACAATGAGCAGTTCTTC. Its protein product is CASSSRMGALNNEQFF.

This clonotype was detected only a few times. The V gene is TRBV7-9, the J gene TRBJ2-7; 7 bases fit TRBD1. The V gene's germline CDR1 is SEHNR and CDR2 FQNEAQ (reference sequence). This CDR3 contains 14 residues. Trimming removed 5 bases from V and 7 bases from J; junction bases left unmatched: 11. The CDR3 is CASSPSRGTLEQYF. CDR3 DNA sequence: TGTGCCAGCAGCCCTTCCAGGGGGACCTTGGAGCAGTACTTC.